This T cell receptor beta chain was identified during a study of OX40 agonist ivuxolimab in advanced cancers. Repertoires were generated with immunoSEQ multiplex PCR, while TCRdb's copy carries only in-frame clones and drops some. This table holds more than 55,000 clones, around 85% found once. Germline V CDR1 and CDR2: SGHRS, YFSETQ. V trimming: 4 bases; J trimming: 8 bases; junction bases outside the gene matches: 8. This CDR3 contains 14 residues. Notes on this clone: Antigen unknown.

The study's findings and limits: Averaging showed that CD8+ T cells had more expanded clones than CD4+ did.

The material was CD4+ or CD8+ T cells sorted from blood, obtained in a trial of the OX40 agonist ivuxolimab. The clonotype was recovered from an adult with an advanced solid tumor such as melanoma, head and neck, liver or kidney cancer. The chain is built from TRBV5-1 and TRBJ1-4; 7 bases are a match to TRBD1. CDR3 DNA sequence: TGCGCCAGCAGCCTGACAGGGCTACTCGAAAAACTGTTTTTT. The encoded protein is CASSLTGLLEKLFF.